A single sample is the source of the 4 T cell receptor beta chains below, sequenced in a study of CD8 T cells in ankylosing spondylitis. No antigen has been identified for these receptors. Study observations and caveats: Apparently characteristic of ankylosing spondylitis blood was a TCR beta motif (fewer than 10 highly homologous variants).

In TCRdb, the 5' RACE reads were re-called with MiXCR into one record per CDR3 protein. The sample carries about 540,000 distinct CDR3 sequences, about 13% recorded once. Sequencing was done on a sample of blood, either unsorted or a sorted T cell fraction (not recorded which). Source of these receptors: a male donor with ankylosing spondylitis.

CDR3 in DNA: TGTGCCAGCAGCCAATCGGGAGGGCCACGCACAGATACGCAGTATTTT. Translating it yields CASSQSGGPRTDTQYF. The V call is TRBV3-1, the J call TRBJ2-3; 8 bases match TRBD2. With V trimmed by 2 bases and J by 1 base, 5 bases remained unmatched. This CDR3 is 16 amino acids long. The germline V gene encodes CDR1 LGHDT and CDR2 YNNKEL (reference sequence).

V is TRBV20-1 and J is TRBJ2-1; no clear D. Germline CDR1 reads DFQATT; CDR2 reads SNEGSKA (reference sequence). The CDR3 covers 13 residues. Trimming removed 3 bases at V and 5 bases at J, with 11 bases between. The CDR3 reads CSASYTRNNEQFF. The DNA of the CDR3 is TGCAGTGCTAGTTATACCCGGAACAATGAGCAGTTCTTC.

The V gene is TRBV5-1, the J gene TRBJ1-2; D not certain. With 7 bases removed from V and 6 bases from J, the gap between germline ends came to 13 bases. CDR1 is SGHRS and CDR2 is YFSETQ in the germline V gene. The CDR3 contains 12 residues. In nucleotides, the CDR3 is TGCGCCAGCGCTCTTCATGGGAATGGCTACACCTTC. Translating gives CASALHGNGYTF.

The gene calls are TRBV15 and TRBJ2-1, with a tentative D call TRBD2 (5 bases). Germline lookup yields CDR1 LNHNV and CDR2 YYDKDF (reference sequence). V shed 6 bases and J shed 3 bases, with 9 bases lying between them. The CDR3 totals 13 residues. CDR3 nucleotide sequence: TGTGCCACCAGTAGGACTGACTACAATGAGCAGTTCTTC. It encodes CATSRTDYNEQFF.